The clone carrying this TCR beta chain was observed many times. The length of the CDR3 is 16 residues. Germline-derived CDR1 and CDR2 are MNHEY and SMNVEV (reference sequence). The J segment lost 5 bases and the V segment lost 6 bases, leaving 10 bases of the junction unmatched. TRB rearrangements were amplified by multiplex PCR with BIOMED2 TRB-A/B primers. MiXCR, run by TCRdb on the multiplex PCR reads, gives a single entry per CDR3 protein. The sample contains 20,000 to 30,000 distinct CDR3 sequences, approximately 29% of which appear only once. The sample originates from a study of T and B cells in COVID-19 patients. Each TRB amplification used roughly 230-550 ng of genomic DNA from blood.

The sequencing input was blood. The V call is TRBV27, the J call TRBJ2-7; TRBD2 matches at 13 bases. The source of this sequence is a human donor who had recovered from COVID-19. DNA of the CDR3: TGTGCCAGCAGCCGTGGGACTAGCGGGACCTTCAACGAGCAGTACTTC. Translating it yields CASSRGTSGTFNEQYF.